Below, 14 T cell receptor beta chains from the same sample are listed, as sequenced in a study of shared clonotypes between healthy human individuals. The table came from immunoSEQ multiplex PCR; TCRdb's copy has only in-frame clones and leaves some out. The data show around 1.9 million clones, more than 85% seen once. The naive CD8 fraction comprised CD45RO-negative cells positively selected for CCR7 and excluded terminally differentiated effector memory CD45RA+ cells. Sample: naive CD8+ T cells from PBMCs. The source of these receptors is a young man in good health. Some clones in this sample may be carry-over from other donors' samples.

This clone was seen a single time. CDR3 DNA: TGTGCCAGTAGTATAATAGGGAGGGGAGATACGCAGTATTTT. It translates to CASSIIGRGDTQYF. The chain links TRBV19 to TRBJ2-3; 7 nucleotides agree with TRBD2. The CDR3 runs 14 residues. V gave up 2 bases and J gave up 5 bases; unmatched junction bases: 4. Per the germline V gene, CDR1 is LNHDA and CDR2 is SQIVND (reference sequence).

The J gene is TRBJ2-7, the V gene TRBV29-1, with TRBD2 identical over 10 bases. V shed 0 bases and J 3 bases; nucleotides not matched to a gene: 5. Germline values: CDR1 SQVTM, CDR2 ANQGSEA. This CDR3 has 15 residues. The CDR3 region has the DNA TGCAGCGTTGAAGACGAGTCTAGCGGGGGCTACGAGCAGTACTTC. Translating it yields CSVEDESSGGYEQYF.

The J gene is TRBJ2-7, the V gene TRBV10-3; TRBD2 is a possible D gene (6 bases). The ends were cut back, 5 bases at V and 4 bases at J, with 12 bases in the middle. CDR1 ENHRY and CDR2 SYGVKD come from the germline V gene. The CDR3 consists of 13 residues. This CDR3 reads CAISNRGTYEQYF. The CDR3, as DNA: TGTGCCATCAGTAACCGGGGGACTTACGAGCAGTACTTC.

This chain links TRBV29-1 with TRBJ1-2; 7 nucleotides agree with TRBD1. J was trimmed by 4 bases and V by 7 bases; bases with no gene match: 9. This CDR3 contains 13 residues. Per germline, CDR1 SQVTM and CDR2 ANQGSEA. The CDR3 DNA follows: TGCAGCGCGAAAGGGGGACAGACCTATGGCTACACCTTC. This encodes CSAKGGQTYGYTF.

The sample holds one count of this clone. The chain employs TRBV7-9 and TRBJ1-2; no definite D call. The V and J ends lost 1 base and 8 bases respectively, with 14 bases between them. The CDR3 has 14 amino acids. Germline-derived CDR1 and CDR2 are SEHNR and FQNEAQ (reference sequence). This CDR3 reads CASSLVVTADGYTF. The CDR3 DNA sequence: TGTGCCAGCAGCTTAGTTGTCACGGCGGACGGCTACACCTTC.

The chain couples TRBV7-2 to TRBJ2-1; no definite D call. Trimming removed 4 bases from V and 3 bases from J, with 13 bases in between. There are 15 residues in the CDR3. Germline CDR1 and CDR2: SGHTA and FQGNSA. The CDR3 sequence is CASSWSLTIYNEQFF. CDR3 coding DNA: TGTGCCAGCAGCTGGTCCTTAACGATCTACAATGAGCAGTTCTTC.

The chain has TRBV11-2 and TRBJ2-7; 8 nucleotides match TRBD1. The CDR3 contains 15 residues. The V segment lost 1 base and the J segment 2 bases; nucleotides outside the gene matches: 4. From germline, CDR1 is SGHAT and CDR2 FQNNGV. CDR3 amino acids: CASSLGLGQAYEQYF. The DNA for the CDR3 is TGTGCCAGCAGCTTAGGTCTGGGACAGGCCTACGAGCAGTACTTC.

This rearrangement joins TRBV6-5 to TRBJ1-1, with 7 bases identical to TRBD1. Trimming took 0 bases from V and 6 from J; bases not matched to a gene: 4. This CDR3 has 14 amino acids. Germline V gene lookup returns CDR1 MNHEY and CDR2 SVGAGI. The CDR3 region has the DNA TGTGCCAGCAGTTACTCGGCCAGGGGGTCTGAAGCTTTCTTT. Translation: CASSYSARGSEAFF.

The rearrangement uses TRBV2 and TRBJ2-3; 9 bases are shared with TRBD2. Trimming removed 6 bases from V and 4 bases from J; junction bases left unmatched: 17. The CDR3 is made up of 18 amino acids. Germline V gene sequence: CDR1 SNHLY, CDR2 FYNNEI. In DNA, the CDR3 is TGTGCCAGCAGCGAATTAGCGGGAGTGGGTCCCGCGGCAGATACGCAGTATTTT. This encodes CASSELAGVGPAADTQYF.

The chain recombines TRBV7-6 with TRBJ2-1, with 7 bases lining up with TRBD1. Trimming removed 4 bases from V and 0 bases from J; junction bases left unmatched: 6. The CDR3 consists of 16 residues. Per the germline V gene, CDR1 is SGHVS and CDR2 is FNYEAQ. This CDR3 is CASSSRQGTSYNEQFF. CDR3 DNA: TGTGCCAGCAGCTCAAGACAGGGAACCTCCTACAATGAGCAGTTCTTC.

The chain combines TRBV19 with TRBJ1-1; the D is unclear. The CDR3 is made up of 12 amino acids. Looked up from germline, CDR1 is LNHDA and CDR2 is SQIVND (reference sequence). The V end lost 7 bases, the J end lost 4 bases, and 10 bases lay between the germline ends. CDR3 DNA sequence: TGTGCCAGTACCATGGGCAGCACTGAAGCTTTCTTT. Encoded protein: CASTMGSTEAFF.

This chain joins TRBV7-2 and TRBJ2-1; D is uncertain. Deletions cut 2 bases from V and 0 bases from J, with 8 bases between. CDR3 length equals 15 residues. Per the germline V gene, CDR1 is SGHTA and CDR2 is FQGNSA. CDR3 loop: CASSLRSSSYNEQFF. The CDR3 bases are TGTGCCAGCAGCTTACGATCGAGCTCCTACAATGAGCAGTTCTTC. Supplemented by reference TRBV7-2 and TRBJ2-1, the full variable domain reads GAGVSQSPSNKVTEKGKDVELRCDPISGHTALYWYRQSLGQGLEFLIYFQGNSAPDKSGLPSDRFSAERTGGSVSTLTIQRTQQEDSAVYLCASSLRSSSYNEQFFGPGTRLTVL.

In nucleotides, the CDR3 is TGTGCCAGCAGCCTTACCGGGACCCCGAACAATGAGCAGTTCTTC. Translated, it gives CASSLTGTPNNEQFF. V is TRBV7-3 and J is TRBJ2-1, with D perhaps assigned TRBD1 or TRBD2 (5 bases each). The CDR3 contains 15 residues. V was pared by 5 bases and J by 5 bases, with 16 bases between. CDR1 SGHTA and CDR2 FQGTGA come from the germline V gene.

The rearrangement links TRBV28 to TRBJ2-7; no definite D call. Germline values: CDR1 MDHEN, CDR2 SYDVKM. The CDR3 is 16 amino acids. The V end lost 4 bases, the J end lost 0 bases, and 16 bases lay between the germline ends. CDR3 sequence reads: CASSSTLELSSYEQYF. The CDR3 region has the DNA TGTGCCAGCAGTTCCACCCTAGAGCTTAGCTCCTACGAGCAGTACTTC.